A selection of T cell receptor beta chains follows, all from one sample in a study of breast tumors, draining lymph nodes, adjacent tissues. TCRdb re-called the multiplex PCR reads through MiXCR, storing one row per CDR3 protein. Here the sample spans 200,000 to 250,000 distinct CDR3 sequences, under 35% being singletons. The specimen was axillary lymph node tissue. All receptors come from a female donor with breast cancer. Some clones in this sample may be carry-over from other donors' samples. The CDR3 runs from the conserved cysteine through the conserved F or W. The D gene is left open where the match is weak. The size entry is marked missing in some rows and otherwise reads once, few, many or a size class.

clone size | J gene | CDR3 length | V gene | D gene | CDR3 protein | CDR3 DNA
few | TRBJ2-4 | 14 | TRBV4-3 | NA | CASSQQLGGDIQYF | TGCGCCAGCAGCCAACAACTCGGAGGGGACATTCAGTACTTC
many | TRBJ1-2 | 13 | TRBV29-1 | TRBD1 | CSVEGQGTGGYTF | TGCAGCGTTGAAGGACAGGGAACAGGCGGCTACACCTTC
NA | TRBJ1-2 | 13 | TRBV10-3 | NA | CAISEGRGDGYTF | TGTGCCATCAGTGAAGGCAGGGGCGATGGCTACACCTTC
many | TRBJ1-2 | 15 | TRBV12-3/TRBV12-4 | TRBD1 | CASSLLIRGQSGYTF | TGTGCCAGCAGTTTATTAATCAGGGGGCAGAGTGGCTACACCTTC
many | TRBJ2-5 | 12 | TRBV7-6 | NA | CATKSGEETQYF | TGTGCCACGAAGTCGGGAGAAGAGACCCAGTACTTC
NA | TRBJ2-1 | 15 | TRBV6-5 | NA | CASRSTGHSYNEQFF | TGTGCCAGCAGAAGTACAGGGCACTCCTACAATGAGCAGTTCTTC
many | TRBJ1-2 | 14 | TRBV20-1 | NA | CSAPRRGPDYGYTF | TGCAGTGCCCCCCGGAGGGGCCCCGACTATGGCTACACCTTC
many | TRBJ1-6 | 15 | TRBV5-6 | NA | CASSSPNKPNSPLHF | TGTGCCAGCAGCTCCCCCAACAAACCTAATTCACCCCTCCACTTT
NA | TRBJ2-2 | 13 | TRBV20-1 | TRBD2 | CSFGGTYTGELFF | TGCAGTTTCGGGGGGACCTACACCGGGGAGCTGTTTTTT
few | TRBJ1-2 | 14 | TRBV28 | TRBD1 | CASSLPQGAGGYTF | TGTGCCAGCAGTTTACCTCAGGGGGCGGGTGGCTACACCTTC
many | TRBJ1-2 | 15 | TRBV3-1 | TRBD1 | CASSLTGTGNLGYTF | TGTGCCAGCAGTCTCACCGGGACAGGGAACCTCGGCTACACCTTC
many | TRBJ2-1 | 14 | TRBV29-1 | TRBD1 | CSAWAPLQQGSQFF | TGCAGCGCCTGGGCCCCACTACAACAGGGGTCTCAGTTCTTC
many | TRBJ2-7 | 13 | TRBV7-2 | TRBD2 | CASSLWGGNEQYF | TGTGCCAGCAGCTTATGGGGGGGGAACGAGCAGTACTTC
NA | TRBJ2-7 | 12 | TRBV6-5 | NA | CASSYRGGEQYF | TGTGCCAGCAGTTACAGGGGGGGCGAGCAGTACTTC
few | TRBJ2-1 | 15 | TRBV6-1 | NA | CASSEAVATGNEQFF | TGTGCCAGCAGTGAAGCGGTAGCAACTGGCAATGAGCAGTTCTTC
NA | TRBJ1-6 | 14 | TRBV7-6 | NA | CASSPGLAGTRLHF | TGTGCCAGCAGCCCGGGACTAGCGGGGACGCGCCTCCACTTT
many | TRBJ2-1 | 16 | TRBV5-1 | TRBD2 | CASRGPWVAGGSEQFF | TGCGCCAGCCGTGGGCCCTGGGTAGCGGGGGGAAGTGAGCAGTTCTTC
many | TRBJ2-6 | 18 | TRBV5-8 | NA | CASSLGARPTSGANVLTF | TGTGCCAGCAGCTTGGGGGCCAGGCCAACCTCTGGGGCCAACGTCCTGACTTTC
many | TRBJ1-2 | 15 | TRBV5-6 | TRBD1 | CASSPFGQGLNGYTF | TGTGCCAGCAGCCCCTTCGGACAGGGCCTGAATGGCTACACCTTC
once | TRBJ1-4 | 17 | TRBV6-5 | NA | CASTKRGRETTNENLFF | TGTGCCAGCACGAAAAGAGGGCGGGAGACAACTAATGAAAACCTGTTTTTT
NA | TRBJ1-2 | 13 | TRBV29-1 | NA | CSVEDRNSGGYTF | TGCAGCGTTGAAGATCGGAATTCGGGGGGCTACACCTTC
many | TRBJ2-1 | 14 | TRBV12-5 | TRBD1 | CASGMGQAYNEQFF | TGTGCTAGTGGTATGGGACAGGCCTACAATGAGCAGTTCTTC
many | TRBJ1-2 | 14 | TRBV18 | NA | CASSGAVPYYGYTF | TGTGCCAGCTCCGGGGCGGTCCCCTACTATGGCTACACCTTC
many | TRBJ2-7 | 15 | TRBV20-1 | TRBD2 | CSASRSQRGTYEQYF | TGCAGTGCTAGTCGTTCCCAGCGGGGAACCTACGAGCAGTACTTC
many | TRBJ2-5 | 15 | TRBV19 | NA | CASSIITGGLETQYF | TGTGCCAGTAGTATTATTACGGGCGGGTTGGAGACCCAGTACTTC
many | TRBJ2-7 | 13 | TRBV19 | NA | CASSIVADYEQYF | TGTGCCAGTAGTATAGTAGCCGACTACGAGCAGTACTTC
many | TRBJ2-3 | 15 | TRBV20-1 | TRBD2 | CSAIRLAGRTDTQYF | TGCAGTGCTATTCGACTAGCGGGTAGGACAGATACGCAGTATTTT
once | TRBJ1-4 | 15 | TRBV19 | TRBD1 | CASSRGTGNPEKLFF | TGTGCCAGTAGTAGAGGGACAGGAAATCCTGAAAAACTGTTTTTT
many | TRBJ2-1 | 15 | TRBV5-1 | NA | CASSWDSSSYNEQFF | TGCGCCAGCAGCTGGGACTCCAGCTCCTACAATGAGCAGTTCTTC
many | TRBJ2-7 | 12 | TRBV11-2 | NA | CASSLGLHEQYF | TGTGCCAGCAGCCTGGGACTTCACGAGCAGTACTTC
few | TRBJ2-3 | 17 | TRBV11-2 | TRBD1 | CASSPGTGGTLKDTQYF | TGTGCCAGCAGCCCCGGGACAGGGGGCACATTAAAAGATACGCAGTATTTT
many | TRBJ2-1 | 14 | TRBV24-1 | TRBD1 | CATSDWDSSNEQFF | TGTGCCACCAGTGATTGGGACAGTTCCAATGAGCAGTTCTTC
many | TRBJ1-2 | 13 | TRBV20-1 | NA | CSARDLAGYGYTF | TGCAGTGCTAGAGATCTGGCGGGCTATGGCTACACCTTC
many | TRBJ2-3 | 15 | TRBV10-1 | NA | CASSEEGLGRNTQYF | TGCGCCAGCAGTGAGGAGGGCTTAGGCAGGAATACGCAGTATTTT
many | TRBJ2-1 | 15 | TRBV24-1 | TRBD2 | CATSAGGGPTSEQFF | TGTGCCACCTCCGCAGGCGGGGGTCCGACAAGTGAGCAGTTCTTC
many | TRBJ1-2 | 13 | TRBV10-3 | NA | CAIRDGGDYGYTF | TGTGCCATCAGGGACGGAGGGGACTATGGCTACACCTTC
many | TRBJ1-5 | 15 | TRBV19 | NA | CASSPPGTSNQPQHF | TGTGCCAGTAGTCCCCCCGGGACAAGCAATCAGCCCCAGCATTTT
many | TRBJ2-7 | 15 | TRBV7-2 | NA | CASSLEGTHSYEQYF | TGTGCCAGCAGCTTAGAAGGGACGCACTCCTACGAGCAGTACTTC
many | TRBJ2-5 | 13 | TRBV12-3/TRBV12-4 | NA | CASSLGPQETQYF | TGTGCCAGCAGCCTCGGCCCCCAAGAGACCCAGTACTTC
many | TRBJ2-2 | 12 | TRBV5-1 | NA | CASRSDTGELFF | TGCGCCAGCAGAAGTGACACCGGGGAGCTGTTTTTT
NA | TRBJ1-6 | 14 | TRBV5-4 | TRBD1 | CASSEDRGLSPLHF | TGTGCCAGCAGTGAGGACAGGGGGCTTTCACCCCTCCACTTT
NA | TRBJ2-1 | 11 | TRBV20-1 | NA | CSASDAALQSF | TGCAGTGCTAGTGACGCGGCTTTGCAGTCCTTC
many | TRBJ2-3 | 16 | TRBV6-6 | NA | CASSYSTLAQGDTQYF | TGTGCCAGCAGTTACTCGACGCTAGCGCAAGGAGATACGCAGTATTTT
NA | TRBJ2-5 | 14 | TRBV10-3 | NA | CAISEWSGQETQYF | TGTGCCATCAGTGAGTGGTCGGGACAAGAGACCCAGTACTTC
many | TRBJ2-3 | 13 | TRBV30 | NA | CAWSVRRDDTQYF | TGTGCCTGGAGTGTACGGAGGGATGATACGCAGTATTTT
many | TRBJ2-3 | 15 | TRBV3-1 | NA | CASSQVGFGADTQYF | TGTGCCAGCAGCCAAGTAGGGTTCGGGGCAGATACGCAGTATTTT
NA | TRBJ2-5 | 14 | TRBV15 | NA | CATSRDRREETQYF | TGTGCCACCAGCAGAGATCGCAGGGAAGAGACCCAGTACTTC
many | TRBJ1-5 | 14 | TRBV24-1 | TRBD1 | CATSEGQVNQPQHF | TGTGCCACCAGTGAGGGACAGGTTAATCAGCCCCAGCATTTT
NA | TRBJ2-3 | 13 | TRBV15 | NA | CATSGAGTDTQYF | TGTGCCACCAGCGGGGCCGGTACAGATACGCAGTATTTT
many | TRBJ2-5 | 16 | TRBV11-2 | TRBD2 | CASSSFSGPGVETQYF | TGTGCCAGCAGCTCATTTAGCGGGCCAGGCGTAGAGACCCAGTACTTC
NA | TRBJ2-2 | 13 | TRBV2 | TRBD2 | CASRMGGIGELFF | TGTGCCAGCAGGATGGGGGGGATCGGGGAGCTGTTTTTT